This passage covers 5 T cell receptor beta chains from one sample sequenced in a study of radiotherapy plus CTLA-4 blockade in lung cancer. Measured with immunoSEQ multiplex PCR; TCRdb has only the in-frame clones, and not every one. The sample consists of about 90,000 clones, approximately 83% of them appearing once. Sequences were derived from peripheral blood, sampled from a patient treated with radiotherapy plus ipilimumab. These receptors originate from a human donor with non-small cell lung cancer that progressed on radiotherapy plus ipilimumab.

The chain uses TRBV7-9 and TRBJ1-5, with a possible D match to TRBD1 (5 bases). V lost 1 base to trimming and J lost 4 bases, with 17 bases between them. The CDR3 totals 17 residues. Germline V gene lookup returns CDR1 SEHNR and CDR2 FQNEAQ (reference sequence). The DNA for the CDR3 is TGTGCCAGCAGCTTAGTGGGGCCCCATCGAGGAAATCAGCCCCAGCATTTT. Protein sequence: CASSLVGPHRGNQPQHF. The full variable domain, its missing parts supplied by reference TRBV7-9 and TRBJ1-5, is DTGVSQNPRHKITKRGQNVTFRCDPISEHNRLYWYRQTLGQGPEFLTYFQNEAQLEKSRLLSDRFSAERPKGSFSTLEIQRTEQGDSAMYLCASSLVGPHRGNQPQHFGDGTRLSIL.

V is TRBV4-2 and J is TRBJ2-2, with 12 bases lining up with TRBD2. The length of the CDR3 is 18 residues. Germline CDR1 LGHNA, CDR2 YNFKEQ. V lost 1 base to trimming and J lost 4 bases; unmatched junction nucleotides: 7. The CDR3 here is CASSQVLAGGPGTGELFF. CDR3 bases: TGTGCCAGCAGCCAAGTCCTAGCGGGGGGGCCGGGCACCGGGGAGCTGTTTTTT.

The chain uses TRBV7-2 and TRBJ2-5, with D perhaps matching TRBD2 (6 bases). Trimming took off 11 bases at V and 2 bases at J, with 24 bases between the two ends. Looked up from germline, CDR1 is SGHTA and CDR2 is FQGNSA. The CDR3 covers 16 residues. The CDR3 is CAPEGLLVALQETQYF. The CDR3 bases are TGTGCCCCGGAGGGGCTACTAGTAGCCCTTCAAGAGACCCAGTACTTC.

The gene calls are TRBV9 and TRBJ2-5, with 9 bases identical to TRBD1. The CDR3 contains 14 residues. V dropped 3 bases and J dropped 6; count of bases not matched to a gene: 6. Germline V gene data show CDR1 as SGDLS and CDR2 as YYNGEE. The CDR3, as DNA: TGTGCCAGCAGCGAGGGTGGGACAGGGCAGACCCAGTACTTC. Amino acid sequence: CASSEGGTGQTQYF.

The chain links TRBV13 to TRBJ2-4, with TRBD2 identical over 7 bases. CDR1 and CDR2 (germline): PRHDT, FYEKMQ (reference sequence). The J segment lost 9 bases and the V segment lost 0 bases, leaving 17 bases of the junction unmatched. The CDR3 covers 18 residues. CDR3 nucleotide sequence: TGTGCCAGCAGCTTAGGCGGTAGCGGGTTTTCCGCCGGCCTCATTCAGTACTTC. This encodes CASSLGGSGFSAGLIQYF.